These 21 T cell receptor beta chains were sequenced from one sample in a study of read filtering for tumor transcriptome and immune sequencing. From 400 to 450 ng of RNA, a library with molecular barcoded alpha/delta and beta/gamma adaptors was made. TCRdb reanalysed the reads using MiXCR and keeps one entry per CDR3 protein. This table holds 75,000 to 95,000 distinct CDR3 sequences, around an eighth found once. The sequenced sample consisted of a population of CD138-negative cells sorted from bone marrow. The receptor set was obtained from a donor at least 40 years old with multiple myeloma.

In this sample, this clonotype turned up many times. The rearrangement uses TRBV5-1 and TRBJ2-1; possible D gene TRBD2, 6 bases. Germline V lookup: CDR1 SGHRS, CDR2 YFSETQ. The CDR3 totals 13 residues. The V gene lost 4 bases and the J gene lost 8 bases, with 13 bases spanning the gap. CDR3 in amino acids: CASSRDSSDEQFF. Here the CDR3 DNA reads TGCGCCAGCAGCAGGGACTCCTCGGATGAGCAGTTCTTC.

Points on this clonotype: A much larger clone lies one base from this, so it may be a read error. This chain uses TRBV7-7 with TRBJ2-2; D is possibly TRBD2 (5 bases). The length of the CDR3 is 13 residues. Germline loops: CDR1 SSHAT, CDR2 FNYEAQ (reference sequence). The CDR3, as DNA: TGTGCTAGCAGCTTAAGCCTGGCCGGGGAGCTGTCTTTT. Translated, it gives CASSLSLAGELSF.

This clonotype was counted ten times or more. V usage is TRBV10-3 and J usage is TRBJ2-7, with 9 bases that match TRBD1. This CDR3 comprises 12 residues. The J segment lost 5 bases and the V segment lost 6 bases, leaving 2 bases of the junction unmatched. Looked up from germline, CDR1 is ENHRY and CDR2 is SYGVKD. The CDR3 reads CAIRGTGNEQYF. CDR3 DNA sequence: TGTGCCATCAGGGGGACAGGGAACGAGCAGTACTTC.

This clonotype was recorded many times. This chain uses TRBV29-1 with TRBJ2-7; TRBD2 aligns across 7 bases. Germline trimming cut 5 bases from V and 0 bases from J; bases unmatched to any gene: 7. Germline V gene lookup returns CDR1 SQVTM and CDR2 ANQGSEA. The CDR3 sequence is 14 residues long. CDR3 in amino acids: CSVIPGGSSYEQYF. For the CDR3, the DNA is TGCAGCGTTATTCCAGGCGGGAGCTCCTACGAGCAGTACTTC.

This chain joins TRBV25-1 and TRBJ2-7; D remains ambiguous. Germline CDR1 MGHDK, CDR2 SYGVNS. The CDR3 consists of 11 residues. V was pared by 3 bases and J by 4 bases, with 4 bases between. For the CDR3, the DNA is TGTGCCAGCAGTGACCCGTACGAGCAGTACTTC. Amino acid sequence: CASSDPYEQYF.

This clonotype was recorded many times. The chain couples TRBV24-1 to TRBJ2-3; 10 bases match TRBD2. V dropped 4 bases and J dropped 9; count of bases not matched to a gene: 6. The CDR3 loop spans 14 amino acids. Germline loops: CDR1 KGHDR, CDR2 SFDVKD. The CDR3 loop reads CATSEGGLAETQYF. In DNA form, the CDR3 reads TGTGCCACCAGTGAAGGTGGACTAGCGGAAACGCAGTATTTT.

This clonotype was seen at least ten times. CDR3 region: CASSFQAGGINEQFF. The CDR3 region has the DNA TGTGCCAGCAGCTTTCAAGCGGGAGGGATAAATGAGCAGTTCTTC. The chain combines TRBV7-8 with TRBJ2-1, with 10 positions matching TRBD2. The germline gives CDR1 SGHVS, CDR2 FQNEAQ. The CDR3 sequence is 15 residues long. The V segment lost 3 bases and the J segment 7 bases; nucleotides outside the gene matches: 6.

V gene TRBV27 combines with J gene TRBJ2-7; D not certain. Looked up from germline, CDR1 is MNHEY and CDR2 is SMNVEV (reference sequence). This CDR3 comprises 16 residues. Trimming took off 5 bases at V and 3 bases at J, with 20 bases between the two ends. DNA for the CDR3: TGTGCCAGCAGTCCCCCTGGCCCGCAAGGGCTCTACGAGCAGTACTTC. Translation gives CASSPPGPQGLYEQYF.

The CDR3 loop reads CASRQTGTGVRYGYTF. As DNA, the CDR3 is TGTGCCAGCAGGCAAACCGGGACAGGGGTTCGCTATGGCTACACCTTC. The chain joins TRBV6-2 or TRBV6-3 to TRBJ1-2, with TRBD1 matching 10 bases. Germline CDR1 reads MNHEY; CDR2 reads SVGEGT. This CDR3 is built from 16 residues. The V gene end was trimmed by 6 bases and the J gene end by 4 bases; junction bases not matched to a gene: 11.

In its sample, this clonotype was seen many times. The CDR3 sequence: CSARRPHNYEQYF. CDR3 in DNA: TGCAGTGCTAGAAGGCCGCACAACTACGAGCAGTACTTC. The J gene is TRBJ2-7, the V gene TRBV20-1; no firm D call. V dropped 2 bases and J dropped 3 bases, with 11 bases sitting between them. Germline V gene data show CDR1 as DFQATT and CDR2 as SNEGSKA (reference sequence). This CDR3 is 13 amino acids long.

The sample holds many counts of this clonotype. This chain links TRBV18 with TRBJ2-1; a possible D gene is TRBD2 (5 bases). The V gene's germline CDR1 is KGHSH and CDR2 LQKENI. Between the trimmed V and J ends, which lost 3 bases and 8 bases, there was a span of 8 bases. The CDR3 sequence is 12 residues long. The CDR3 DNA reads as TGTGCCAGCTCACCCGGCGGGTATGAGCAGTTCTTC. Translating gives CASSPGGYEQFF. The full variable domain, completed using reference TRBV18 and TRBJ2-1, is NAGVMQNPRHLVRRRGQEARLRCSPMKGHSHVYWYRQLPEEGLKFMVYLQKENIIDESGMPKERFSAEFPKEGPSILRIQQVVRGDSAAYFCASSPGGYEQFFGPGTRLTVL.

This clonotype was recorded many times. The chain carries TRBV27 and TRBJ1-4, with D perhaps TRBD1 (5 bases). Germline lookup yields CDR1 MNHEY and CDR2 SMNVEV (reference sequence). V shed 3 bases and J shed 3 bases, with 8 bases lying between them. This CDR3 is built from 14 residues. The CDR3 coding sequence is TGTGCCAGCAGTTTTCGGGGGGCTAATGAAAAACTGTTTTTT. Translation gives CASSFRGANEKLFF.

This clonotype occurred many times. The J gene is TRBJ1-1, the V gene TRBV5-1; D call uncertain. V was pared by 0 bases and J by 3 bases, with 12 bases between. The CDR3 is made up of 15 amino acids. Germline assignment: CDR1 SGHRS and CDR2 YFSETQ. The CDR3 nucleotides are TGCGCCAGCAGCTTGGATTCGGTTTTGTACACTGAAGCTTTCTTT. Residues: CASSLDSVLYTEAFF.

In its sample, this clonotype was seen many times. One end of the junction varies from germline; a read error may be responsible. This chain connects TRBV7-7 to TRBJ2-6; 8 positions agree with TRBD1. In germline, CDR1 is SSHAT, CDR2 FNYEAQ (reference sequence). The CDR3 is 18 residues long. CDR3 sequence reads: CASSPLTGVASGANVLTF. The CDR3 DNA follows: TGTGCTAGCAGCCCCCTGACAGGGGTTGCATCTGGGGCCAACGTCCTGACTTTC.

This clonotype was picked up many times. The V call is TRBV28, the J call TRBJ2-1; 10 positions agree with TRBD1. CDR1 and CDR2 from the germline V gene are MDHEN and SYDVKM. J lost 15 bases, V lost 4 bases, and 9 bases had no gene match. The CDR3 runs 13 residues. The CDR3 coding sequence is TGTGCCAGCAGTTCCCTCTACCGACAGGGGGCGTTCTTC. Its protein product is CASSSLYRQGAFF.

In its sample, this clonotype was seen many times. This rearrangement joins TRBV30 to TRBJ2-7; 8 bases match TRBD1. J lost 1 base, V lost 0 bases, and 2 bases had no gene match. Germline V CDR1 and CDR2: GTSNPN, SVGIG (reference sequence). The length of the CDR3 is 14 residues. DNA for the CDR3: TGTGCCTGGAGTGTAGGGACAGGATCCTACGAGCAGTACTTC. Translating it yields CAWSVGTGSYEQYF.

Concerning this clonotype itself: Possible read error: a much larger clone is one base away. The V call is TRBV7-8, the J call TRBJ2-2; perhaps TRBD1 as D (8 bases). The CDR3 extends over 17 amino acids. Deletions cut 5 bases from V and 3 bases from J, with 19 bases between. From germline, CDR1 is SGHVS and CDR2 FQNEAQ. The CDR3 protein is CASSLPTGGVDTGELFF. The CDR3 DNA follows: TGTGCCAGCAGCCTCCCTACAGGGGGGGTAGACACCGGGGAGCTGTTTTTT.

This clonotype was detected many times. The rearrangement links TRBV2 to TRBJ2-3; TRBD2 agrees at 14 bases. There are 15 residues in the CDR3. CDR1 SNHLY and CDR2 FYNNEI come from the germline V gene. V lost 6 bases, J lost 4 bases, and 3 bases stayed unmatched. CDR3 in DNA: TGTGCCAGCAGGGGGACTAGCGGGAGTGCAGATACGCAGTATTTT. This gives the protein CASRGTSGSADTQYF.

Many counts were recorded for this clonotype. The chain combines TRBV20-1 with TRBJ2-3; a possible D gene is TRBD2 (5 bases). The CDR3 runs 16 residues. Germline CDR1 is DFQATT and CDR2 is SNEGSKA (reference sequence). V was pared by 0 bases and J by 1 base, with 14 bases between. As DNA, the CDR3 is TGCAGTGCTAGAGATGAAGGGTCGCGGGGCACAGATACGCAGTATTTT. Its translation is CSARDEGSRGTDTQYF.

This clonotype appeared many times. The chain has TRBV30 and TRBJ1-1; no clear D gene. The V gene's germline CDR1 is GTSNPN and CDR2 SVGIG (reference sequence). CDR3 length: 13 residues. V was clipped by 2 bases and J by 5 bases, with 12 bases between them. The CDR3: CAWSPMEGTEAFF. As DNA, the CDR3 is TGTGCCTGGAGTCCCATGGAGGGTACTGAAGCTTTCTTT.

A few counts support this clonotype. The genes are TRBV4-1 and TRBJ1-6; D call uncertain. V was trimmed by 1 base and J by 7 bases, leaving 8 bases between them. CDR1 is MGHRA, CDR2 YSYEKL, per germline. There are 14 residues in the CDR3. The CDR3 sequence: CASSQVGMNSPLHF. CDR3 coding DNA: TGCGCCAGCAGCCAAGTGGGGATGAATTCACCCCTCCACTTT.